The 6 T cell receptor beta chains given below trace back to one sample, sequenced in a study of blood T cell repertoires in COVID-19. Profiling relied on immunoSEQ multiplex PCR, and the TCRdb table lists in-frame clones only, not all of them. Among some 200,000 clones listed, 80% were seen once. The sequenced material came from peripheral blood. The receptors come from a human donor in a cohort sampled during active COVID-19.

V and J are TRBV11-1 and TRBJ1-2, with D possibly matching TRBD1 (5 bases). There are 15 residues in the CDR3. V was shortened by 5 bases and J by 2 bases, with 15 bases between the two germline ends. Germline CDR1 SGHAT, CDR2 FQDESV (reference sequence). The CDR3 bases are TGTGCCAGCAGCGAAAGGGCGGACACCAACTATGGCTACACCTTC. Its translation: CASSERADTNYGYTF.

This sequence joins TRBV6-2 or TRBV6-3 and TRBJ2-7, with 10 bases fitting TRBD2. V lost 5 bases and J lost 1; bases outside the gene matches: 5. The germline V gene encodes CDR1 MNHEY and CDR2 SVGEGT. The CDR3 loop spans 15 amino acids. The CDR3 is CASSLLAGASYEQYF. The CDR3 DNA follows: TGTGCCAGCAGTCTCCTAGCGGGAGCATCCTACGAGCAGTACTTC.

J is TRBJ1-3 and V is TRBV2; TRBD1 agrees at 7 bases. V was pared by 4 bases and J by 7 bases, with 7 bases of the junction left unmatched. The CDR3 has 14 amino acids. The V gene's germline CDR1 is SNHLY and CDR2 FYNNEI. CDR3 amino acids: CASSVAGGGNTIYF. In nucleotides, the CDR3 is TGTGCCAGCAGTGTGGCAGGGGGTGGGAACACCATATATTTT. The complete variable domain, with remaining parts taken from reference TRBV2 and TRBJ1-3, reads EPEVTQTPSHQVTQMGQEVILRCVPISNHLYFYWYRQILGQKVEFLVSFYNNEISEKSEIFDDQFSVERPDGSNFTLKIRSTKLEDSAMYFCASSVAGGGNTIYFGEGSWLTVV.

The chain couples TRBV5-6 to TRBJ2-7; 7 nucleotides agree with TRBD2. Germline V gene sequence: CDR1 SGHDT, CDR2 YYEEEE. V lost 1 base and J lost 1; bases outside the gene matches: 5. The CDR3 extends over 15 amino acids. This CDR3 reads CASSLWGRASYEQYF. The CDR3 DNA reads as TGTGCCAGCAGCTTGTGGGGGAGGGCATCCTACGAGCAGTACTTC. The entire variable domain, with the rest obtained from reference TRBV5-6 and TRBJ2-7, is as follows: DAGVTQSPTHLIKTRGQQVTLRCSPKSGHDTVSWYQQALGQGPQFIFQYYEEEERQRGNFPDRFSGHQFPNYSSELNVNALLLGDSALYLCASSLWGRASYEQYFGPGTRLTVT.

In the case of this clone: Other DNA sequences in the sample encode the same CDR3. The chain employs TRBV6-5 and TRBJ1-2, with D perhaps matching TRBD1 (6 bases). The CDR3 is 13 residues long. Germline CDR1 and CDR2: MNHEY and SVGAGI. The germline V and J ends were trimmed by 2 bases and 8 bases, with 12 bases remaining between them. CDR3 protein: CASSYSRGRGYTF. In DNA form, the CDR3 reads TGTGCCAGCAGTTACAGCAGGGGTCGAGGCTACACCTTC.

J is TRBJ1-2 and V is TRBV25-1; TRBD1 aligns across 7 bases. The length of the CDR3 is 12 residues. Germline V lookup: CDR1 MGHDK, CDR2 SYGVNS. V gave up 6 bases and J gave up 4 bases; unmatched junction bases: 2. The CDR3 reads CASRTGTYGYTF. CDR3 coding DNA: TGTGCCAGCAGGACAGGGACCTATGGCTACACCTTC.